The 18 T cell receptor beta chains listed next were all sequenced from one sample in a study of blood T cell repertoires in COVID-19. Repertoires were generated with immunoSEQ multiplex PCR, while TCRdb's copy carries only in-frame clones and drops some. The sample includes around 140,000 clones, 75% to 80% seen only once; the top ten take around 2.9%. Sequencing used PBMCs or T cells enriched from blood (not recorded which). The receptors were gathered from a woman aged 45-65 years who had recovered from COVID-19.

The rearrangement joins TRBV7-8 to TRBJ2-7, with 12 nucleotides matching TRBD1. The CDR3 covers 14 residues. The junction had 4 bases not matched to a gene; V was cut back by 5 bases and J by 5 bases. The germline gives CDR1 SGHVS, CDR2 FQNEAQ. The CDR3 DNA sequence: TGTGCCAGCAGCCCGGGACAGGGGGCCAACGAGCAGTACTTC. The encoded protein is CASSPGQGANEQYF.

The chain carries TRBV5-1 and TRBJ1-6, with 8 bases identical to TRBD1. Germline V gene lookup returns CDR1 SGHRS and CDR2 YFSETQ. J was trimmed by 6 bases and V by 0 bases; bases with no gene match: 5. The CDR3 runs 16 residues. The CDR3 DNA follows: TGCGCCAGCAGCTTGGATGGACAGGGAGGTAATTCACCCCTCCACTTT. Amino acids: CASSLDGQGGNSPLHF.

The V call is TRBV4-1, the J call TRBJ2-5, with 13 bases lining up with TRBD2. V lost 4 bases and J lost 3; bases outside the gene matches: 5. The CDR3 consists of 16 residues. Looked up from germline, CDR1 is MGHRA and CDR2 is YSYEKL. CDR3 loop: CASSPPGLAGKETQYF. CDR3 in DNA: TGCGCCAGCAGCCCGCCGGGACTAGCGGGAAAAGAGACCCAGTACTTC.

This clone has just a few counts. The CDR3 region has the DNA TGTGCCAGCAGCTTTAGCGGAGTACACAATGAGCAGTTCTTC. Residues: CASSFSGVHNEQFF. The rearrangement uses TRBV5-5 and TRBJ2-1; TRBD2 is a possible D gene (6 bases). Trimming shortened V by 2 bases and J by 5 bases, and 11 bases separated the two germline ends. The CDR3 has 14 amino acids. Germline-derived CDR1 and CDR2 are SGHKS and YYEKEE (reference sequence).

This clone showed up just a few times. V and J are TRBV19 and TRBJ2-2, with TRBD2 identical over 8 bases. Trimming removed 3 bases from V and 4 bases from J; junction bases left unmatched: 7. The CDR3 contains 16 residues. CDR1 and CDR2 (germline): LNHDA, SQIVND (reference sequence). The CDR3 here is CASSIRVAGRTGELFF. CDR3 in DNA: TGTGCCAGTAGTATCAGGGTAGCGGGACGCACCGGGGAGCTGTTTTTT.

The chain links TRBV3-1 (or the pseudogene TRBV3-2) to TRBJ2-2; D unclear. This CDR3 spans 12 amino acids. The germline V gene encodes CDR1 LGHDT and CDR2 YNNKEL (reference sequence). V dropped 3 bases and J dropped 4 bases, with 3 bases sitting between them. The CDR3 coding sequence is TGTGCCAGCAGCCAGGCCACCGGGGAGCTGTTTTTT. This encodes CASSQATGELFF.

This chain links TRBV5-1 with TRBJ2-7; D not certain. CDR1 is SGHRS, CDR2 YFSETQ, per germline. V lost 4 bases and J 1 base, leaving 12 bases between the germline ends. This CDR3 has 14 amino acids. CDR3 nucleotides: TGCGCCAGCAGCAAGCCTGAGTCTTCCTACGAGCAGTACTTC. It encodes CASSKPESSYEQYF.

V is TRBV27 and J is TRBJ2-7; 9 positions match TRBD2. J gave up 5 bases and V 6 bases, and 11 bases lay outside the gene matches. From germline, CDR1 is MNHEY and CDR2 SMNVEV (reference sequence). This CDR3 contains 15 residues. CDR3 region: CASSLRLAGSHEQYF. The DNA for the CDR3 is TGTGCCAGCAGCTTGAGGCTAGCGGGGTCCCACGAGCAGTACTTC.

In this sample, this clone turned up a few times. The chain links TRBV5-1 to TRBJ2-1; 12 bases are a match to TRBD2. V was clipped by 2 bases and J by 1 base; unmatched bases: 13. Germline CDR1 is SGHRS and CDR2 is YFSETQ. The CDR3 consists of 20 residues. CDR3 residues: CASSLSPTSGSSGSYNEQFF. DNA for the CDR3: TGCGCCAGCAGCTTAAGCCCGACTAGCGGGAGCTCGGGGTCCTACAATGAGCAGTTCTTC.

The chain combines TRBV10-2 with TRBJ2-7, with D possibly being TRBD2 (6 bases). V gave up 6 bases and J gave up 3 bases, with 18 bases separating them. This CDR3 has 15 residues. Germline CDR1 and CDR2: WSHSY and SAAADI. The CDR3 protein is CASRGGRVGIYEQYF. CDR3 bases: TGCGCCAGCAGGGGGGGACGGGTAGGAATCTACGAGCAGTACTTC.

The genes are TRBV30 and TRBJ1-6; D unresolved. The CDR3 is made up of 13 amino acids. V was clipped by 0 bases and J by 12 bases, with 12 bases between them. Germline V gene sequence: CDR1 GTSNPN, CDR2 SVGIG (reference sequence). The CDR3 is CAWSVRDVKPLHF. Written as DNA, the CDR3 is TGTGCCTGGAGTGTACGGGATGTTAAACCCCTCCACTTT.

This chain joins TRBV11-2 and TRBJ1-3, with D hard to call. V lost 4 bases to trimming and J lost 11 bases, with 18 bases between them. The CDR3 spans 14 residues. Per the germline V gene, CDR1 is SGHAT and CDR2 is FQNNGV. The DNA for the CDR3 is TGTGCCAGCAGCTCCGCGGGGTGCCAGCAGCCCATATATTTT. It specifies CASSSAGCQQPIYF.

The chain combines TRBV5-4 with TRBJ2-7; 9 bases align to TRBD1. The CDR3 length is 14 residues. Trimming at V came to 4 bases and at J to 4 bases, leaving 6 bases not matched to a gene. Germline-derived CDR1 and CDR2 are SGHNT and YYREEE (reference sequence). CDR3 DNA sequence: TGTGCCAGCAGCCAACAGGGGGCCACATACGAGCAGTACTTC. This sequence encodes CASSQQGATYEQYF.

The V and J genes are TRBV29-1 and TRBJ2-6, with D tentatively TRBD1 (5 bases). The CDR3 covers 14 residues. Trimming stripped 3 bases from V and 4 bases from J, with 10 bases between. CDR1 is SQVTM, CDR2 ANQGSEA, per germline. The CDR3 sequence is CSVDNRSGANVLTF. CDR3 sequence (DNA): TGCAGCGTTGATAACAGGTCCGGGGCCAACGTCCTGACTTTC.

In this sample, this clone turned up once. The chain is built from TRBV3-1 (or the pseudogene TRBV3-2) and TRBJ2-6, with 8 bases that match TRBD1. The V and J ends lost 2 bases and 8 bases, in that order; junction bases with no gene match: 5. This CDR3 comprises 15 residues. The germline gives CDR1 LGHDT, CDR2 YNNKEL (reference sequence). For the CDR3, the DNA is TGTGCCAGCAGCCAAATAACAGGGGGGACCAACGTCCTGACTTTC. As protein: CASSQITGGTNVLTF.

DNA of the CDR3: TGTGCTAGTGGTTTGGGGACAGGGAGCTACGAGCAGTACTTC. This sequence encodes CASGLGTGSYEQYF. V is TRBV12-5 and J is TRBJ2-7; TRBD1 agrees at 8 bases. V shed 1 base and J 3 bases; nucleotides not matched to a gene: 2. Germline V CDR1 and CDR2: LGHNT, FRNRAP. The CDR3 has 14 amino acids.

The table lists this clone with many counts. V is TRBV27 and J is TRBJ2-2, with 8 bases fitting TRBD1. The length of the CDR3 is 15 residues. Germline V gene lookup returns CDR1 MNHEY and CDR2 SMNVEV (reference sequence). With V trimmed by 5 bases and J by 5 bases, 7 bases remained unmatched. DNA for the CDR3: TGTGCCAGCAGTACGCGGACAGGGCGGACCGGGGAGCTGTTTTTT. Its protein is CASSTRTGRTGELFF.

The chain joins TRBV7-3 to TRBJ2-2, with a tentative D call TRBD2 (6 bases). Germline V gives CDR1 SGHTA, CDR2 FQGTGA. This CDR3 region has 13 residues. The V and J ends lost 4 bases and 5 bases respectively, with 8 bases between them. CDR3 region: CASSSGETGELFF. The CDR3, as DNA: TGTGCCAGCAGCTCGGGGGAGACCGGGGAGCTGTTTTTT.